This entry lists 19 T cell receptor beta chains sequenced from one sample in a study of shared clonotypes between healthy human individuals. The protocol was immunoSEQ multiplex PCR, while the TCRdb copy is restricted to in-frame clones and leaves out a portion. Of 1.4 million or so clones in the sample, about 98.5% were seen once. Input material: naive CD4+ T cells sorted from blood. The subset is: CD45RA+ positively selected. The receptors stem from a man aged 25 to 45 in good health.

V usage is TRBV30 and J usage is TRBJ2-7; D not certain. V lost 0 bases to trimming and J lost 4 bases, with 10 bases between them. The germline gives CDR1 GTSNPN, CDR2 SVGIG (reference sequence). The CDR3 totals 13 residues. CDR3 in amino acids: CAWSVLIGYEQYF. The CDR3 DNA is TGTGCCTGGAGTGTATTGATAGGTTACGAGCAGTACTTC.

The V call is TRBV7-8, the J call TRBJ1-5; no clear D gene. The V end was cut by 5 bases, the J end by 5 bases, with 16 bases between. There are 15 residues in the CDR3. The germline V gene has CDR1 SGHVS and CDR2 FQNEAQ. In nucleotides, the CDR3 is TGTGCCAGCAGCCTGGGGAGTACGGAGTATCAGCCCCAGCATTTT. Protein product: CASSLGSTEYQPQHF.

The chain recombines TRBV6-6 with TRBJ2-3; 9 bases fit TRBD2. V lost 5 bases and J lost 0; bases outside the gene matches: 6. Germline-derived CDR1 and CDR2 are MNHNY and SVGAGI (reference sequence). This CDR3 is 16 amino acids long. Here the CDR3 reads CASSPPGTSSTDTQYF. The CDR3, as DNA: TGTGCCAGCAGTCCCCCCGGGACTAGCAGCACAGATACGCAGTATTTT.

The chain carries TRBV7-9 and TRBJ2-1, with 7 positions matching TRBD2. The length of the CDR3 is 15 residues. V was pared by 2 bases and J by 8 bases, with 9 bases of the junction left unmatched. Germline values: CDR1 SEHNR, CDR2 FQNEAQ (reference sequence). CDR3 DNA sequence: TGTGCCAGCAGCTTACGGAGCGGGATTGAGGATGAGCAGTTCTTC. Encoded protein: CASSLRSGIEDEQFF.

The V call is TRBV18, the J call TRBJ1-1; D may be TRBD1 (6 bases). Trimming pared 3 bases from V and 5 bases from J, leaving 10 bases between. The CDR3 loop spans 13 amino acids. Germline V gives CDR1 KGHSH, CDR2 LQKENI. In DNA form, the CDR3 reads TGTGCCAGCTCACCGTACACAGGGACTGAAGCTTTCTTT. As protein: CASSPYTGTEAFF.

V usage is TRBV7-8 and J usage is TRBJ2-3; D not resolved. Trimming cost V 2 bases and J 5 bases, with 8 bases left between them. This CDR3 spans 13 amino acids. Germline V gene lookup returns CDR1 SGHVS and CDR2 FQNEAQ. The CDR3 loop reads CASSLQEQDTQYF. CDR3 DNA sequence: TGTGCCAGCAGCTTACAGGAGCAAGATACGCAGTATTTT.

The chain carries TRBV27 and TRBJ1-1, with D maybe TRBD1 (5 bases). The germline V gene encodes CDR1 MNHEY and CDR2 SMNVEV (reference sequence). V lost 7 bases to trimming and J lost 1 base, with 16 bases between them. The CDR3 contains 15 residues. CDR3 protein: CASKESGLQNTEAFF. The CDR3 DNA follows: TGTGCCAGCAAAGAATCAGGGCTTCAGAACACTGAAGCTTTCTTT.

This chain links TRBV2 with TRBJ2-1; no reliable D call. Germline lookup yields CDR1 SNHLY and CDR2 FYNNEI. The CDR3 consists of 12 residues. The V end was cut by 2 bases, the J end by 5 bases, with 4 bases between. The CDR3 DNA reads TGTGCCAGCAGTGAACAGGACAATGAGCAGTTCTTC. Translating gives CASSEQDNEQFF.

The chain employs TRBV2 and TRBJ2-3, with TRBD2 matching over 15 bases. After removal of 5 bases from V and 3 bases from J, the junction contained 9 bases not matched to a gene. Germline lookup yields CDR1 SNHLY and CDR2 FYNNEI. CDR3 length: 18 amino acids. The CDR3 DNA reads TGTGCCAGCAGTCCCCGGACTAGCGGGAGGGGAGGGACAGATACGCAGTATTTT. Its protein is CASSPRTSGRGGTDTQYF.

This chain uses TRBV7-2 with TRBJ2-1; 9 nucleotides line up with TRBD2. The CDR3 runs 16 residues. Germline CDR1 reads SGHTA; CDR2 reads FQGNSA. Unmatched junction bases numbered 6, after V lost 0 bases and J lost 6 bases. CDR3 region: CASSLALGREGNEQFF. The CDR3 DNA sequence: TGTGCCAGCAGCTTAGCGCTGGGGCGGGAGGGCAATGAGCAGTTCTTC.

J is TRBJ2-1 and V is TRBV7-3, with D perhaps matching TRBD2 (5 bases). This CDR3 spans 14 amino acids. The ends were cut back, 5 bases at V and 5 bases at J, with 13 bases in the middle. Germline loops: CDR1 SGHTA, CDR2 FQGTGA. For the CDR3, the DNA is TGTGCCAGCAGCCTAGGGTGGCGGGACAATGAGCAGTTCTTC. This codes for CASSLGWRDNEQFF.

J is TRBJ1-1 and V is TRBV5-1; weak D call: TRBD1 (5 bases). Trimming removed 3 bases from V and 6 bases from J, with 15 bases in between. Germline values: CDR1 SGHRS, CDR2 YFSETQ. The CDR3 consists of 14 residues. The CDR3 DNA sequence: TGCGCCAGCAGCTCTGGCGCAGGGAGTTCTGAAGCTTTCTTT. Protein sequence: CASSSGAGSSEAFF. The entire variable domain, with the rest obtained from reference TRBV5-1 and TRBJ1-1, is as follows: KAGVTQTPRYLIKTRGQQVTLSCSPISGHRSVSWYQQTPGQGLQFLFEYFSETQRNKGNFPGRFSGRQFSNSRSEMNVSTLELGDSALYLCASSSGAGSSEAFFGQGTRLTVV.

This sequence joins TRBV19 and TRBJ1-3; tentatively, D is TRBD1 (5 bases). Trimming took off 6 bases at V and 2 bases at J, with 23 bases between the two ends. There are 18 residues in the CDR3. The germline CDR1 and CDR2 sequences are LNHDA and SQIVND (reference sequence). The CDR3 region is CASSLAPRSGQTGNTIYF. DNA for the CDR3: TGTGCCAGTAGCTTGGCCCCGCGGAGCGGACAAACTGGAAACACCATATATTTT.

This clone was seen a single time. The CDR3 DNA follows: TGCAGTGCTAGGGACTCCGGTCTGTTCTTC. Its translation: CSARDSGLFF. This chain uses TRBV20-1 with TRBJ2-1; TRBD2 might be the D (5 bases). The CDR3 has 10 residues. The V gene lost 3 bases and the J gene lost 15 bases, with 12 bases spanning the gap. Germline CDR1 is DFQATT and CDR2 is SNEGSKA (reference sequence).

This chain connects TRBV6-4 to TRBJ2-2, with D tentatively TRBD1 (5 bases). Trimming took 1 base from V and 3 from J, leaving 6 bases between them. Germline CDR1 is MRHNA and CDR2 is SNTAGT. CDR3 length: 14 residues. The CDR3 bases are TGTGCCAGCAGTGACTGGGGCGACACCGGGGAGCTGTTTTTT. Translating gives CASSDWGDTGELFF.

V gene TRBV2 combines with J gene TRBJ2-1; the D call may be TRBD1 or TRBD2 (5 bases each). CDR1 SNHLY and CDR2 FYNNEI come from the germline V gene. Trimming stripped 0 bases from V and 15 bases from J, with 15 bases between. There are 13 residues in the CDR3. CDR3 DNA sequence: TGTGCCAGCAGTGAAGCGCTTCAGGGACGTGGGTTCTTC. Protein product: CASSEALQGRGFF. Full variable domain (missing parts from reference TRBV2 and TRBJ2-1): EPEVTQTPSHQVTQMGQEVILRCVPISNHLYFYWYRQILGQKVEFLVSFYNNEISEKSEIFDDQFSVERPDGSNFTLKIRSTKLEDSAMYFCASSEALQGRGFFGPGTRLTVL.

The V and J genes are TRBV6-5 and TRBJ1-1; D is unclear. Per the germline V gene, CDR1 is MNHEY and CDR2 is SVGAGI. V lost 0 bases and J 4 bases, leaving 6 bases between the germline ends. CDR3 length: 13 residues. The CDR3 region is CASSYSKPTEAFF. The CDR3 nucleotides are TGTGCCAGCAGTTACTCTAAACCCACTGAAGCTTTCTTT.

This clone was recorded only once. The genes are TRBV6-5 and TRBJ1-2; D is ambiguous. The CDR3 spans 12 residues. From germline, CDR1 is MNHEY and CDR2 SVGAGI. Deletions cut 6 bases from V and 13 bases from J, with 18 bases between. CDR3 DNA sequence: TGTGCCAGCAGCCATTCTGCCTCTTCGGTCACCTTC. Translated: CASSHSASSVTF.

V gene TRBV28 combines with J gene TRBJ1-2, with unresolved D. V gave up 5 bases and J gave up 6 bases, with 10 bases separating them. Looked up from germline, CDR1 is MDHEN and CDR2 is SYDVKM. This CDR3 region has 12 residues. The chain's CDR3 is CASSLNGHGYTF. CDR3 coding DNA: TGTGCCAGCAGTCTAAATGGGCATGGCTACACCTTC.